The T cell receptor (beta chain) described here comes from a study of T cells after yellow fever vaccination. Looking at the study overall: The SMART-Seq v4 Ultra Low Input method served to prepare the low-cell-number fractions.

5'RACE template switching added a universal primer site and UMIs to TCR cDNA. TCRdb passed the 5' RACE reads through MiXCR, listing each CDR3 protein once. The sample includes more than 350,000 distinct CDR3 sequences, approximately 10% seen only once; the top ten take 18%. Only a few counts were recorded for this clonotype. Antigen unknown. V shed 6 bases and J shed 2 bases, with 13 bases lying between them. Germline CDR1 reads MDHEN; CDR2 reads SYDVKM. This CDR3 is built from 14 residues. Overall study results and limits: Boosting was followed by the reappearance of most primary-vaccination clones (around 95% CD4, around 86% CD8). Researchers cautioned that FACS-sorted repertoires could harbor abundant clonotypes contaminating from the bulk population.

Specimen: PBMCs, collected on the day of the first yellow fever vaccination. The source is a man aged 18-30 years who received the YFV17D yellow fever vaccine. The gene calls are TRBV28 and TRBJ1-2; unclear D gene. CDR3 DNA sequence: TGTGCCAGCAGAGATCCGGTCCAAAACTATGGCTACACCTTC. Its protein product is CASRDPVQNYGYTF.